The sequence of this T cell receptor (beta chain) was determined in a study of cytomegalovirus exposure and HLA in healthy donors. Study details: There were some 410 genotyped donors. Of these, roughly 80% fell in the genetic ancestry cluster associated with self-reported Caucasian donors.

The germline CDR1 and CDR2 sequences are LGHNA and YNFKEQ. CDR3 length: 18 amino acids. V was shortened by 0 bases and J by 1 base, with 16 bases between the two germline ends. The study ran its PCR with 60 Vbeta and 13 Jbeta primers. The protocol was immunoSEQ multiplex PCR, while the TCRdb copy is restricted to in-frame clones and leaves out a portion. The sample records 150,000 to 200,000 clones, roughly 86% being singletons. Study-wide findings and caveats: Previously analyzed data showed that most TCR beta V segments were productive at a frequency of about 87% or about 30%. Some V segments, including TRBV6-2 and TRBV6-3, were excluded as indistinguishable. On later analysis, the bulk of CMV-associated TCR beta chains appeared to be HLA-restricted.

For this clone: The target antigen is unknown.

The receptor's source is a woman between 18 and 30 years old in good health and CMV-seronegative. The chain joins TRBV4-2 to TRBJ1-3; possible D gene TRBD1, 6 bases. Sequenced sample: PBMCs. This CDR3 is CASSQDRMGALSGNTIYF. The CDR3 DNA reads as TGTGCCAGCAGCCAAGATCGCATGGGGGCCCTTTCTGGAAACACCATATATTTT.